This T cell receptor (beta chain) was documented in a study of cytomegalovirus exposure and HLA in healthy donors. In the study overall: The early release's HLA-typed donors yielded 78 million or so unique TCRs.

Study results and limitations: The classifier was said to identify cytomegalovirus status with high specificity and sensitivity. In a later analysis, most CMV-associated TCR beta chains appeared HLA-restricted. Reportedly, TCR beta sequences accurately predicted HLA-A and HLA-B alleles in most subjects.

V lost 4 bases, J lost 4 bases, and 14 bases lay in between. CDR1 and CDR2 (germline): MRHNA, SNTAGT. This CDR3 is built from 15 residues. There are a few counts of this clone. Its antigen remains unidentified. PCR used 60 Vbeta primers and 13 Jbeta primers. Here immunoSEQ multiplex PCR was the method, and the copy in TCRdb shows in-frame clones only, minus some. In the table there are hundreds of thousands of clones, under 80% of which are singletons. J is TRBJ2-1 and V is TRBV6-4; D not certain. The sample consisted of PBMCs. The source of this sequence is a female donor in good health and CMV-seronegative. The CDR3 here is CASSVDSRVYNEQFF. Here the CDR3 DNA reads TGTGCCAGCAGTGTCGACTCTCGGGTTTACAATGAGCAGTTCTTC.